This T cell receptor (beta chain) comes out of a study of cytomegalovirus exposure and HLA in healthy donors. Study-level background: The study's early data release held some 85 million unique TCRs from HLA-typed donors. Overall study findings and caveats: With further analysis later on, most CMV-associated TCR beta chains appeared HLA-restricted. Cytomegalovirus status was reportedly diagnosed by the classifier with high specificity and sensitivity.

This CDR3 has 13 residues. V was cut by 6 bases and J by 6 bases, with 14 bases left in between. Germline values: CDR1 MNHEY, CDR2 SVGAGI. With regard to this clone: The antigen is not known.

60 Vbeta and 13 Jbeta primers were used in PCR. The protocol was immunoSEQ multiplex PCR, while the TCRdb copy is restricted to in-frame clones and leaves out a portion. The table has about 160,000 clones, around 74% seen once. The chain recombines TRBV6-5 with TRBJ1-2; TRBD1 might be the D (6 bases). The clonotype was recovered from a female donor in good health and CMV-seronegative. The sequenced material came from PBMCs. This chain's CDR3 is CASSRRGGDGYTF. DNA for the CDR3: TGTGCCAGCAGCCGCAGGGGAGGGGATGGCTACACCTTC.